The 32 T cell receptor beta chains in this list originate from one sample, sequenced in a study of PD-1 blockade in classical Hodgkin lymphoma. Profiled with immunoSEQ multiplex PCR; TCRdb holds only in-frame clones, not every one. The sample consists of tens of thousands of clones, around 89% of them appearing once. Sample time point: newly diagnosed, previously untreated cHL patient sample. Using magnetic negative selection, the CD4+ T cells were separated out of thawed PBMCs. Sequencing used CD4+ T cells from blood. Receptors were obtained from a human donor with classical Hodgkin lymphoma.

The chain is built from TRBV4-1 and TRBJ1-5, with unresolved D. This CDR3 has 15 amino acids. Trimming shortened V by 1 base and J by 4 bases, and 11 bases separated the two germline ends. Germline V lookup: CDR1 MGHRA, CDR2 YSYEKL. CDR3 coding DNA: TGCGCCAGCAGCCAAGGGAGGCAGCAAAATCAGCCCCAGCATTTT. Translated, it gives CASSQGRQQNQPQHF.

The J gene is TRBJ1-5, the V gene TRBV19, with D possibly being TRBD1 (6 bases). V was trimmed by 3 bases and J by 0 bases, leaving 18 bases between them. The CDR3 runs to 18 residues. CDR1 is LNHDA, CDR2 SQIVND, per germline (reference sequence). CDR3 amino acids: CASSIRTGQGYSNQPQHF. The CDR3 region has the DNA TGTGCCAGTAGTATCCGAACGGGACAAGGATATAGCAATCAGCCCCAGCATTTT.

This chain connects TRBV9 to TRBJ1-1, with D possibly being TRBD1 (6 bases). The V end was cut by 6 bases, the J end by 0 bases, with 12 bases between. Germline V gives CDR1 SGDLS, CDR2 YYNGEE. CDR3 size: 14 residues. The DNA for the CDR3 is TGTGCCAGCACCCGGACAGCCATGAACACTGAAGCTTTCTTT. This sequence encodes CASTRTAMNTEAFF. The full variable domain, in which reference TRBV9 and TRBJ1-1 provide the parts outside the CDR3, is DSGVTQTPKHLITATGQRVTLRCSPRSGDLSVYWYQQSLDQGLQFLIQYYNGEERAKGNILERFSAQQFPDLHSELNLSSLELGDSALYFCASTRTAMNTEAFFGQGTRLTVV.

Written as DNA, the CDR3 is TGTGCCAGCAGTAAAAGGGACAGAGAAAACTATGGCTACACCTTC. As protein: CASSKRDRENYGYTF. The chain joins TRBV6-1 to TRBJ1-2; 7 bases are shared with TRBD1. Per the germline V gene, CDR1 is MNHNS and CDR2 is SASEGT. The junction had 8 bases not matched to a gene; V was cut back by 5 bases and J by 2 bases. This CDR3 is built from 15 residues.

V gene TRBV18 combines with J gene TRBJ2-2; 7 positions agree with TRBD1. The V segment lost 3 bases and the J segment 3 bases; nucleotides outside the gene matches: 4. CDR3 size: 15 residues. Germline assignment: CDR1 KGHSH and CDR2 LQKENI. The chain's CDR3 is CASSPRGPDTGELFF. The CDR3, as DNA: TGTGCCAGCTCACCGAGGGGGCCGGACACCGGGGAGCTGTTTTTT. The complete variable domain, with remaining parts taken from reference TRBV18 and TRBJ2-2, reads NAGVMQNPRHLVRRRGQEARLRCSPMKGHSHVYWYRQLPEEGLKFMVYLQKENIIDESGMPKERFSAEFPKEGPSILRIQQVVRGDSAAYFCASSPRGPDTGELFFGEGSRLTVL.

J is TRBJ1-1 and V is TRBV6-1; D is ambiguous. V was cut by 3 bases and J by 1 base, with 12 bases left in between. Germline CDR1 and CDR2: MNHNS and SASEGT. This CDR3 spans 15 amino acids. DNA for the CDR3: TGTGCCAGCAGTGACCGTTCTGGGAGGAACACTGAAGCTTTCTTT. Translated: CASSDRSGRNTEAFF.

The chain recombines TRBV7-6 with TRBJ2-1; TRBD2 matches 9 bases. This CDR3 comprises 18 residues. The V segment lost 1 base and the J segment 0 bases; nucleotides outside the gene matches: 7. Germline-derived CDR1 and CDR2 are SGHVS and FNYEAQ. The CDR3 nucleotides are TGTGCCAGCAGCTTAGAACCGAGCGGGGGGAGCTCCTACAATGAGCAGTTCTTC. It is translated as CASSLEPSGGSSYNEQFF.

The gene calls are TRBV5-1 and TRBJ2-7, with D maybe TRBD1 (5 bases). The V gene's germline CDR1 is SGHRS and CDR2 YFSETQ. V was clipped by 0 bases and J by 1 base, with 11 bases between them. The CDR3 is made up of 15 amino acids. Written as DNA, the CDR3 is TGCGCCAGCAGCTTGGCCTCTGGGGCTTCCTACGAGCAGTACGTC. Protein: CASSLASGASYEQYV.

The rearrangement joins TRBV28 to TRBJ1-2; 7 nucleotides agree with TRBD1. The CDR3 extends over 12 amino acids. Germline V gives CDR1 MDHEN, CDR2 SYDVKM. Trimming at V came to 5 bases and at J to 5 bases, leaving 2 bases not matched to a gene. CDR3 DNA sequence: TGTGCCAGCAGTACAGGGGAATATGGCTACACCTTC. It specifies CASSTGEYGYTF.

The chain links TRBV19 to TRBJ2-1, with 9 nucleotides matching TRBD1. J lost 5 bases, V lost 6 bases, and 8 bases had no gene match. The length of the CDR3 is 15 residues. Germline loops: CDR1 LNHDA, CDR2 SQIVND (reference sequence). The DNA of the CDR3 is TGTGCCAGTAGCCTCCGGGACAGGGATAACAATGAGCAGTTCTTC. Amino acid sequence: CASSLRDRDNNEQFF. Based on the CDR3 plus reference TRBV19 and TRBJ2-1, the full variable domain is DGGITQSPKYLFRKEGQNVTLSCEQNLNHDAMYWYRQDPGQGLRLIYYSQIVNDFQKGDIAEGYSVSREKKESFPLTVTSAQKNPTAFYLCASSLRDRDNNEQFFGPGTRLTVL.

About this clone: Distinct nucleotide sequences in the sample also encode this CDR3. The chain joins TRBV10-3 to TRBJ1-1, with TRBD1 matching over 8 bases. V lost 6 bases to trimming and J lost 2 bases; unmatched junction nucleotides: 5. The CDR3 totals 14 residues. CDR1 and CDR2 from the germline V gene are ENHRY and SYGVKD. For the CDR3, the DNA is TGTGCCATCAGCGGACAGGGATTAAACACTGAAGCTTTCTTT. Its translation is CAISGQGLNTEAFF.

The rearrangement links TRBV28 to TRBJ1-2; D is possibly TRBD1 (5 bases). From germline, CDR1 is MDHEN and CDR2 SYDVKM. The V end was cut by 6 bases, the J end by 8 bases, with 16 bases between. The length of the CDR3 is 13 residues. The CDR3 DNA reads as TGTGCCAGCAGCCCGGTCCAGGGACGGGGCTACACCTTC. This sequence encodes CASSPVQGRGYTF.

The chain employs TRBV28 and TRBJ2-5; 7 bases are a match to TRBD1. Germline trimming cut 6 bases from V and 2 bases from J; bases unmatched to any gene: 12. CDR1 and CDR2 (germline): MDHEN, SYDVKM. This CDR3 contains 16 residues. The CDR3 region has the DNA TGTGCCAGCAGACCTGGGACAGCCAAAAGGCAAGAGACCCAGTACTTC. Its translation is CASRPGTAKRQETQYF.

V gene TRBV2 combines with J gene TRBJ1-1; no clear D gene. CDR3 size: 14 residues. Per the germline V gene, CDR1 is SNHLY and CDR2 is FYNNEI. With 5 bases removed from V and 1 base from J, the gap between germline ends came to 11 bases. CDR3 sequence reads: CASSQSSENTEAFF. The DNA for the CDR3 is TGTGCCAGCAGTCAAAGCAGTGAGAACACTGAAGCTTTCTTT.

The CDR3: CASSLSPWLAGVSPETDTQYF. CDR3 sequence (DNA): TGTGCCAGCAGCTTATCTCCCTGGCTAGCGGGAGTAAGCCCCGAAACAGATACGCAGTATTTT. V is TRBV7-3 and J is TRBJ2-3; TRBD2 matches at 10 bases. The CDR3 loop spans 21 amino acids. V was pared by 2 bases and J by 3 bases, with 20 bases of the junction left unmatched. The germline CDR1 and CDR2 sequences are SGHTA and FQGTGA. The whole variable domain, filled in from reference TRBV7-3 and TRBJ2-3, reads GAGVSQTPSNKVTEKGKYVELRCDPISGHTALYWYRQSLGQGPEFLIYFQGTGAADDSGLPNDRFFAVRPEGSVSTLKIQRTERGDSAVYLCASSLSPWLAGVSPETDTQYFGPGTRLTVL.

This chain links TRBV7-2 with TRBJ2-4; D might be TRBD1 (5 bases). Trimming stripped 5 bases from V and 9 bases from J, with 14 bases between. This CDR3 comprises 13 residues. CDR1 and CDR2 (germline): SGHTA, FQGNSA. The CDR3 coding sequence is TGTGCCAGCAGCCTCCTGGTTCAGGGCATTCAGTACTTC. Its protein is CASSLLVQGIQYF.

The chain uses TRBV5-6 and TRBJ1-1, with a tentative D call TRBD1 (6 bases). The CDR3 spans 14 residues. Germline CDR1 and CDR2: SGHDT and YYEEEE. V gave up 0 bases and J gave up 4 bases, with 10 bases separating them. CDR3 in amino acids: CASSLGVRGTEAFF. The CDR3 DNA reads TGTGCCAGCAGCTTGGGCGTCAGGGGCACTGAAGCTTTCTTT.

The table lists this clone with a count of one. The chain joins TRBV19 to TRBJ1-4; D is ambiguous. Trimming removed 0 bases from V and 3 bases from J, with 8 bases in between. Germline assignment: CDR1 LNHDA and CDR2 SQIVND (reference sequence). The CDR3 sequence is 15 residues long. The CDR3 spells CASSIDNRPNEKLFF. For the CDR3, the DNA is TGTGCCAGTAGTATAGATAACCGCCCTAATGAAAAACTGTTTTTT.

This clone was found once. The CDR3: CATSNGRDTYSNQPQHF. The CDR3 DNA reads as TGTGCCACCAGCAATGGGAGGGACACGTATAGCAATCAGCCCCAGCATTTT. This chain connects TRBV15 to TRBJ1-5; a weak D match, TRBD1 (6 bases). Germline loops: CDR1 LNHNV, CDR2 YYDKDF (reference sequence). The CDR3 totals 17 residues. Trimming removed 4 bases at V and 0 bases at J, with 16 bases between.

The chain has TRBV6-5 and TRBJ2-3; TRBD2 aligns across 8 bases. The germline V gene encodes CDR1 MNHEY and CDR2 SVGAGI. The V and J ends lost 4 bases and 3 bases, in that order; junction bases with no gene match: 9. The CDR3 covers 16 residues. The CDR3 nucleotides read TGTGCCAGCAGTTTGAGTGGGACTAGAGGGACAGATACGCAGTATTTT. Encoded protein: CASSLSGTRGTDTQYF.

The CDR3 DNA reads as TGTGCCAGCAGCTTAGCGCGGGCTAGCGGTAGCACAGATACGCAGTATTTT. This codes for CASSLARASGSTDTQYF. V gene TRBV7-9 combines with J gene TRBJ2-3; 7 bases map to TRBD2. V trimming: 0 bases; J trimming: 0 bases; junction bases outside the gene matches: 6. Germline V gives CDR1 SEHNR, CDR2 FQNEAQ (reference sequence). This CDR3 region has 17 residues.

The chain couples TRBV19 to TRBJ2-2, with D hard to call. Trimming pared 5 bases from V and 3 bases from J, leaving 4 bases between. The CDR3 covers 12 residues. Germline CDR1 reads LNHDA; CDR2 reads SQIVND (reference sequence). CDR3 sequence (DNA): TGTGCCAGTAGTTTGGACACCGGGGAGCTGTTTTTT. Amino acids: CASSLDTGELFF.

The chain couples TRBV7-3 to TRBJ2-1, with 11 positions matching TRBD2. After removal of 4 bases from V and 15 bases from J, the junction contained 8 bases not matched to a gene. CDR3 length: 13 amino acids. Germline loops: CDR1 SGHTA, CDR2 FQGTGA. The CDR3 spells CASSSLTSGIRFF. The CDR3, as DNA: TGTGCCAGCAGCTCCCTGACTAGCGGGATTCGGTTCTTC.

The chain is built from TRBV21-1 and TRBJ1-5. TRBV21-1 is marked as a pseudogene. The CDR3 has 14 amino acids. The CDR3 nucleotides are TGTGCCAGCAGCAATTCCCCTAGCAATCAGCCCCAGCATTTT. Amino acids: CASSNSPSNQPQHF.

This clone was seen just once. V is TRBV14 and J is TRBJ1-2; 7 bases map to TRBD1. Germline assignment: CDR1 SGHDN and CDR2 FVKESK. Trimming removed 1 base from V and 8 bases from J; junction bases left unmatched: 10. This CDR3 comprises 15 residues. CDR3 DNA: TGTGCCAGCAGCCAAGTCGCGACAGGGCGTGACGGCTACACCTTC. Translated, it gives CASSQVATGRDGYTF.

The CDR3 protein is CASSLSVTHEQFF. In nucleotides, the CDR3 is TGTGCCAGCAGCTTATCTGTGACCCATGAGCAGTTCTTC. The genes are TRBV7-2 and TRBJ2-1; no firm D call. The ends were cut back, 2 bases at V and 8 bases at J, with 10 bases in the middle. This CDR3 is built from 13 residues. Per germline, CDR1 SGHTA and CDR2 FQGNSA.

The rearrangement links TRBV5-5 to TRBJ2-7, with TRBD2 as a possible D gene (5 bases). V was cut by 4 bases and J by 0 bases, with 11 bases left in between. The CDR3 contains 14 residues. Germline V gives CDR1 SGHKS, CDR2 YYEKEE (reference sequence). CDR3 bases: TGTGCCAGCAGCGGGCCGGGAAGCTCCTACGAGCAGTACGTC. Protein: CASSGPGSSYEQYV.

There are a few counts of this clone. The genes are TRBV15 and TRBJ1-2; a possible D gene is TRBD1 (6 bases). Germline V gene sequence: CDR1 LNHNV, CDR2 YYDKDF (reference sequence). The V end was cut by 3 bases, the J end by 5 bases, with 7 bases between. The CDR3 has 12 residues. Written as DNA, the CDR3 is TGTGCCACCAGCAGGGACAGTTATGGCTACACCTTC. Amino acids: CATSRDSYGYTF.

The V and J genes are TRBV2 and TRBJ2-5; D is unresolved. Germline CDR1 is SNHLY and CDR2 is FYNNEI. This CDR3 contains 13 residues. This CDR3 is CADRQTVRETQYF. CDR3 bases: TGTGCAGATAGGCAGACGGTGAGGGAGACCCAGTACTTC.

V gene TRBV28 combines with J gene TRBJ2-7; tentatively, D is TRBD2 (6 bases). Trimming pared 4 bases from V and 0 bases from J, leaving 10 bases between. Per the germline V gene, CDR1 is MDHEN and CDR2 is SYDVKM. The CDR3 has 14 amino acids. As DNA, the CDR3 is TGTGCCAGCAGTTGGGGACTCCGCTCCTACGAGCAGTACTTC. Protein sequence: CASSWGLRSYEQYF.

The CDR3 protein is CASSGGAATYQPQHF. The CDR3 coding sequence is TGTGCCAGCAGTGGCGGGGCAGCCACTTATCAGCCCCAGCATTTT. The V call is TRBV28, the J call TRBJ1-5, with TRBD1 as a possible D gene (5 bases). This CDR3 region has 15 residues. Trimming left V 5 bases short and J 5 bases short, with 16 bases between. Per germline, CDR1 MDHEN and CDR2 SYDVKM.

This chain uses TRBV11-2 with TRBJ1-1, with D unclear. V lost 4 bases and J 0 bases, leaving 3 bases between the germline ends. CDR3 length: 12 amino acids. Per germline, CDR1 SGHAT and CDR2 FQNNGV. CDR3 in amino acids: CASSYLNTEAFF. CDR3 DNA: TGTGCCAGCAGCTACTTGAACACTGAAGCTTTCTTT.